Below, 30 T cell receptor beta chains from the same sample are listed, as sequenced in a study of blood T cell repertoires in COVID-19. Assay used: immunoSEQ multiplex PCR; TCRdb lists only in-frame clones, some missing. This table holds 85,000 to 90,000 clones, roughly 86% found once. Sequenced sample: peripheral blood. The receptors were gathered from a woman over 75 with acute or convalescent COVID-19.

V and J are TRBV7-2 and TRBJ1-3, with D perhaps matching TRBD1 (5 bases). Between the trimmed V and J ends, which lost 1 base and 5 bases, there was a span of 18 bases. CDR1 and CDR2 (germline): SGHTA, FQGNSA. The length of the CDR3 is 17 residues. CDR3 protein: CASSLELSQGGRNTIYF. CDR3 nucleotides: TGTGCCAGCAGCTTAGAGTTGAGTCAGGGCGGAAGAAACACCATATATTTT.

The CDR3 reads CAISESRRPIGTQYF. The DNA of the CDR3 is TGTGCCATCAGTGAGTCGCGCAGGCCGATCGGGACCCAGTACTTC. The chain joins TRBV10-3 to TRBJ2-5, with D unclear. The CDR3 loop spans 15 amino acids. With 0 bases removed from V and 7 bases from J, the gap between germline ends came to 15 bases. In germline, CDR1 is ENHRY, CDR2 SYGVKD.

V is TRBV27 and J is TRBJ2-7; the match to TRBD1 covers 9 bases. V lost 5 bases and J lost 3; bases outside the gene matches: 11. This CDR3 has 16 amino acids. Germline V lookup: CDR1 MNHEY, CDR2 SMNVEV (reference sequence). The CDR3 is CASSLVFPGQGYEQYF. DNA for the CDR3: TGTGCCAGCAGTCTCGTCTTTCCGGGACAGGGCTACGAGCAGTACTTC.

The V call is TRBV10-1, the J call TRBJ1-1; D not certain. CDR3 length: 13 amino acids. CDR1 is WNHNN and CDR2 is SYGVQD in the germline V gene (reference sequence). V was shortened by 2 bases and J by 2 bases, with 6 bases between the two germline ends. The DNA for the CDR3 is TGCGCCAGCAGTGAGCAGATAAACACTGAAGCTTTCTTT. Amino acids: CASSEQINTEAFF.

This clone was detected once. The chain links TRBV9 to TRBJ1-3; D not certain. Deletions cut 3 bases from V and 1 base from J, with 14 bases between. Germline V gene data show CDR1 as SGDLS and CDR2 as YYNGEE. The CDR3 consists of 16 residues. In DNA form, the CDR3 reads TGTGCCAGCAGCGCCCAAAACAGTAGGTCTGGAAACACCATATATTTT. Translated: CASSAQNSRSGNTIYF.

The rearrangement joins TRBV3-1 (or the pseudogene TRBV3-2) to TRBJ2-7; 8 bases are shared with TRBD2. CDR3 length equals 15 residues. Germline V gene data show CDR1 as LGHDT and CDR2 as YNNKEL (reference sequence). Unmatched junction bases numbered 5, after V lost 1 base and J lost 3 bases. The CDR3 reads CASSQGGGNNYEQYF. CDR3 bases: TGTGCCAGCAGCCAAGGCGGGGGGAACAACTACGAGCAGTACTTC.

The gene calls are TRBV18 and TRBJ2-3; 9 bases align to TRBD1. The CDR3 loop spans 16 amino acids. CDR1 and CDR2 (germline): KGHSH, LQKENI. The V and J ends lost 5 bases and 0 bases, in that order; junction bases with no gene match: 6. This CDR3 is CASSARQGVSTDTQYF. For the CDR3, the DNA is TGTGCCAGCTCAGCCCGACAGGGGGTGAGCACAGATACGCAGTATTTT.

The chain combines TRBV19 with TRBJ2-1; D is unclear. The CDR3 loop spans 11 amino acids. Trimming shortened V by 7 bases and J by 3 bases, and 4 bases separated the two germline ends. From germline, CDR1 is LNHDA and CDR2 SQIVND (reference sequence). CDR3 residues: CASTFYNEQFF. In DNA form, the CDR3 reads TGTGCCAGTACCTTCTACAATGAGCAGTTCTTC.

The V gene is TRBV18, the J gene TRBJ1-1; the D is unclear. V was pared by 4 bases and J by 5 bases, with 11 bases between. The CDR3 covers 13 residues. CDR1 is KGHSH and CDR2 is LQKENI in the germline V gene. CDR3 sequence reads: CASSQLRETEAFF. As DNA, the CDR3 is TGTGCCAGCTCACAGCTGAGAGAAACTGAAGCTTTCTTT.

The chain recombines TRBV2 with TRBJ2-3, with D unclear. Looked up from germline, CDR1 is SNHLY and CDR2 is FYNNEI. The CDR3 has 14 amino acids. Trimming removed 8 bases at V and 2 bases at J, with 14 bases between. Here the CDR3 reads CASGGDSNTDTQYF. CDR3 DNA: TGTGCCAGCGGTGGAGACTCTAACACAGATACGCAGTATTTT. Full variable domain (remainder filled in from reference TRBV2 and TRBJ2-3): EPEVTQTPSHQVTQMGQEVILRCVPISNHLYFYWYRQILGQKVEFLVSFYNNEISEKSEIFDDQFSVERPDGSNFTLKIRSTKLEDSAMYFCASGGDSNTDTQYFGPGTRLTVL.

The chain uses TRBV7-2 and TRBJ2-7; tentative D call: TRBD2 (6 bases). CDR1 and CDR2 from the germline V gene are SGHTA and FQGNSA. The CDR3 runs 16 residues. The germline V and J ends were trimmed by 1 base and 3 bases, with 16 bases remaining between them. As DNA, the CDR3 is TGTGCCAGCAGCTTAGGCCCGGGACTCTCCGACTACGAGCAGTACTTC. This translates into CASSLGPGLSDYEQYF.

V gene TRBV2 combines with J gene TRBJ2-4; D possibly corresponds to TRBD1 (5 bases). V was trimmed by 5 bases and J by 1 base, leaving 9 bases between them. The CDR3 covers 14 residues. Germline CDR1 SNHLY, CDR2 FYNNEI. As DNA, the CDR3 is TGTGCCAGCAGTTTAAGACAGGCCAAAAACATTCAGTACTTC. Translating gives CASSLRQAKNIQYF.

This CDR3 reads CASSEAQGLAQHF. Written as DNA, the CDR3 is TGTGCCAGCAGCGAGGCACAGGGTTTGGCCCAGCATTTT. The chain is built from TRBV11-2 and TRBJ1-5; D may be TRBD1 (6 bases). With 5 bases removed from V and 11 bases from J, the gap between germline ends came to 16 bases. CDR3 size: 13 residues. CDR1 and CDR2 (germline): SGHAT, FQNNGV.

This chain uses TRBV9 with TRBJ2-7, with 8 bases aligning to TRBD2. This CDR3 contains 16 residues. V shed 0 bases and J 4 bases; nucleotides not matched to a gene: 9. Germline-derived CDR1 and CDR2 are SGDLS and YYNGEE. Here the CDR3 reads CASSVGVAGRLYEQYF. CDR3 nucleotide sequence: TGTGCCAGCAGCGTAGGGGTAGCGGGAAGATTGTACGAGCAGTACTTC.

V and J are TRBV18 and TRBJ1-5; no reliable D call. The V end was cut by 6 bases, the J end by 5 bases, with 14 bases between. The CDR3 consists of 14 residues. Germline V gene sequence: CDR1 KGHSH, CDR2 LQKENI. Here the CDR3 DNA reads TGTGCCAGCTCGGGAGAGGGCTCGGATCAGCCCCAGCATTTT. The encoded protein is CASSGEGSDQPQHF.

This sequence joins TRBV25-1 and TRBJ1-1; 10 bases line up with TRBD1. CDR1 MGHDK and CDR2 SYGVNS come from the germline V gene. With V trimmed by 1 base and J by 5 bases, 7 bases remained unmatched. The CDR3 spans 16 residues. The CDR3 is CASSEFGQGVRTEAFF. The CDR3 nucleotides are TGTGCCAGCAGTGAATTTGGACAGGGGGTAAGGACTGAAGCTTTCTTT.

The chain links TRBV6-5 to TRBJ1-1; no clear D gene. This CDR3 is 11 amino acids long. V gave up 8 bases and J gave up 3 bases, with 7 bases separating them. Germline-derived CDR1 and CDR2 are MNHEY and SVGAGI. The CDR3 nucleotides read TGTGCCAGCCACCAGGACACTGAAGCTTTCTTT. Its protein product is CASHQDTEAFF.

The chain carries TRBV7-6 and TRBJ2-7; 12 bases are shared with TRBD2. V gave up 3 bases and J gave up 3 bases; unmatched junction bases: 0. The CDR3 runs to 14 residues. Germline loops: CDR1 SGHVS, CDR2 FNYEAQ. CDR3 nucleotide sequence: TGTGCCAGCAGCTTGACTAGCGGGGGCTACGAGCAGTACTTC. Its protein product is CASSLTSGGYEQYF. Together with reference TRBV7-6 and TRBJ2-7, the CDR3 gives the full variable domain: GAGVSQSPRYKVTKRGQDVALRCDPISGHVSLYWYRQALGQGPEFLTYFNYEAQQDKSGLPNDRFSAERPEGSISTLTIQRTEQRDSAMYRCASSLTSGGYEQYFGPGTRLTVT.

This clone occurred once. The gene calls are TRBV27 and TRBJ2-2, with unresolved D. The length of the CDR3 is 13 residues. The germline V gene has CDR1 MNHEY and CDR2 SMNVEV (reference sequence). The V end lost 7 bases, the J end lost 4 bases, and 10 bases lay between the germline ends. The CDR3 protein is CASTRPGTGELFF. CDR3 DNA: TGTGCCAGCACCCGTCCGGGCACCGGGGAGCTGTTTTTT.

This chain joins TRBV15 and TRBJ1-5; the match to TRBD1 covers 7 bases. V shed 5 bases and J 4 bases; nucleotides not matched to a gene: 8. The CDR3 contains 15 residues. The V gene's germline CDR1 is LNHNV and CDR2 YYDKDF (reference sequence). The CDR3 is CATSSGQEINQPQHF. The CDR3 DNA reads TGTGCCACCAGCTCCGGACAGGAGATTAATCAGCCCCAGCATTTT.

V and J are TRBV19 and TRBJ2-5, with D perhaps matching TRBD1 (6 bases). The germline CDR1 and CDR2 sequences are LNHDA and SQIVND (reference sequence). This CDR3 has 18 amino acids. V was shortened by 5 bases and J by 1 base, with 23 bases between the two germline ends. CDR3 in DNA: TGTGCCAGTAGTTACGGACGACTAACGGGACACAGCCAAGAGACCCAGTACTTC. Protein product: CASSYGRLTGHSQETQYF.

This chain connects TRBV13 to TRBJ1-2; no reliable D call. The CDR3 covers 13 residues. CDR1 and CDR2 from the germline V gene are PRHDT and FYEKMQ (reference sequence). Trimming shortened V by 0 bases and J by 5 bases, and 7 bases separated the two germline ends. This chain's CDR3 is CASSLGGRYGYTF. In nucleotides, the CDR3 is TGTGCCAGCAGCTTAGGGGGGAGGTATGGCTACACCTTC.

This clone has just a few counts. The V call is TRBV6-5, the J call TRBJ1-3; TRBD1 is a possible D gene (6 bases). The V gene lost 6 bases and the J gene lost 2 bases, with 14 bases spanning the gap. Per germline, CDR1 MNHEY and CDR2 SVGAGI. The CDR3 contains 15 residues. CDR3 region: CASSSTGFPGNTIYF. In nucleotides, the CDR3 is TGTGCCAGCAGCTCTACAGGGTTCCCTGGAAACACCATATATTTT.

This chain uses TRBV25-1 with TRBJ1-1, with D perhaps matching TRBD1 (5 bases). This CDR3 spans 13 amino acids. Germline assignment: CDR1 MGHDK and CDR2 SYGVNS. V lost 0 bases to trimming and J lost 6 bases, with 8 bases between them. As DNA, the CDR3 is TGTGCCAGCAGTGAATATGGGGCAGCTGAAGCTTTCTTT. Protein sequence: CASSEYGAAEAFF.

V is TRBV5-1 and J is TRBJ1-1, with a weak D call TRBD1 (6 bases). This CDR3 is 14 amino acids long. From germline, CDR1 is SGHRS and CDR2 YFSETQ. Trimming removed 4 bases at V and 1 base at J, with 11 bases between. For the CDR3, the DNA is TGCGCCAGCAGCACACAGGGTGGGAACACTGAAGCTTTCTTT. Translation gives CASSTQGGNTEAFF.

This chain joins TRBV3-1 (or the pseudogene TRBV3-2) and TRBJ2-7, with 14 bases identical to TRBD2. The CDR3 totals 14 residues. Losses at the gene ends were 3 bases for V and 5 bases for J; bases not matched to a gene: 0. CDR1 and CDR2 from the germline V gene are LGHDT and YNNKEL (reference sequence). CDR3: CASSQGLAGDEQYF. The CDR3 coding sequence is TGTGCCAGCAGCCAGGGACTAGCGGGAGACGAGCAGTACTTC.

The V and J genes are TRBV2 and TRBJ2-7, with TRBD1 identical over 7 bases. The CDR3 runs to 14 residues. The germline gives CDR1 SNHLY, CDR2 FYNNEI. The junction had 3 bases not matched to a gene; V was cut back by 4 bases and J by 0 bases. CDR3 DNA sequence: TGTGCCAGCAGTGTACAGGGGACCTCCTACGAGCAGTACTTC. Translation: CASSVQGTSYEQYF.

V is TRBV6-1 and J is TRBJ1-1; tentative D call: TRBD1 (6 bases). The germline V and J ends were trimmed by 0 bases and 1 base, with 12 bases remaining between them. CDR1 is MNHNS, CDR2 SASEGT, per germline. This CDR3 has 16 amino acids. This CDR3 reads CASSEAGLTGNTEAFF. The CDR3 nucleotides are TGTGCCAGCAGTGAAGCGGGCCTGACAGGGAACACTGAAGCTTTCTTT.

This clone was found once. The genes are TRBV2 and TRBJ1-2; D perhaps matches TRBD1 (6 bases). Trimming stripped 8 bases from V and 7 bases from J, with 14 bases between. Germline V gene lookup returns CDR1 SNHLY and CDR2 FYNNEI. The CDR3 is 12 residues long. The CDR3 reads CASFRGGSGYTF. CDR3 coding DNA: TGTGCCAGCTTTCGCGGGGGCAGTGGCTACACCTTC.

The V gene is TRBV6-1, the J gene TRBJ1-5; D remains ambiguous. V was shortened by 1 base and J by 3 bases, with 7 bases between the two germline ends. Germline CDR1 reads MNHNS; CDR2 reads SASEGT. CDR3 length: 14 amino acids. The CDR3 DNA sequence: TGTGCCAGCAGTGAAGGAGGTAACAATCAGCCCCAGCATTTT. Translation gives CASSEGGNNQPQHF.